The T cell receptor beta chain under discussion was sequenced for a study of spatial heterogeneity in lung cancer. This clonotype was observed at least ten times. Little can be read into the size of this beta chain, an off-target read in a library designed for alpha chains. Every TCR cDNA molecule bore a unique molecular identifier. One entry per CDR3 protein, called by TCRdb with MiXCR from the 5' RACE reads. The sample holds some 7,000 distinct CDR3 sequences, 7% seen once. The CDR3 runs to 13 residues. Trimming at V came to 6 bases and at J to 2 bases, leaving 4 bases not matched to a gene. Germline V CDR1 and CDR2: SNHLY, FYNNEI. Stated time point: sample taken at primary tumor resection. TCRs were sequenced from unsorted whole RNA of tumor, nontumor lung or PBMC.

The clonotype was recovered from a male donor with early-stage non-small cell lung cancer. The chain is built from TRBV2 and TRBJ2-7; the match to TRBD1 covers 7 bases. Here the sequenced sample was PBMCs, taken at surgery. The chain's CDR3 is CASSTGDPYEQYF. The CDR3 region has the DNA TGTGCCAGCAGCACAGGGGACCCCTACGAGCAGTACTTC.